One sample yielded the 23 T cell receptor beta chains listed below, sequenced in a study of OX40 agonist ivuxolimab in advanced cancers. Here immunoSEQ multiplex PCR was the method, and the copy in TCRdb shows in-frame clones only, minus some. The sample holds about 60,000 clones, over 80% seen once. Sample: CD4+ or CD8+ T cells sorted from blood, taken in a trial of the OX40 agonist ivuxolimab. The receptors come from an adult with an advanced solid tumor such as melanoma, head and neck, liver or kidney cancer.

This chain joins TRBV25-1 and TRBJ2-4; TRBD1 or TRBD2 may be the D gene (5 bases each). With 6 bases removed from V and 3 bases from J, the gap between germline ends came to 12 bases. The CDR3 has 14 residues. The germline V gene encodes CDR1 MGHDK and CDR2 SYGVNS. CDR3 DNA: TGTGCCAGCAGGGGGGTAGGAGGCAAAAACATTCAGTACTTC. It yields the protein CASRGVGGKNIQYF.

This clone has a handful of counts. The chain is built from TRBV19 and TRBJ1-4; D is ambiguous. The CDR3 is 12 amino acids. Germline assignment: CDR1 LNHDA and CDR2 SQIVND (reference sequence). CDR3 nucleotide sequence: TGTGCAGAGACGCAAACTAATGAAAAACTGTTTTTT. It codes for CAETQTNEKLFF.

This clone was detected a few times. The J gene is TRBJ1-6, the V gene TRBV9, with a weak D call TRBD1 (5 bases). The CDR3 totals 15 residues. The germline V gene encodes CDR1 SGDLS and CDR2 YYNGEE. V was cut by 0 bases and J by 9 bases, with 13 bases left in between. The DNA for the CDR3 is TGTGCCAGCAGCGTAGAGGACACCGAGACTTCACCCCTCCACTTT. Its protein product is CASSVEDTETSPLHF.

V gene TRBV5-6 combines with J gene TRBJ2-7; tentatively, D is TRBD1 (5 bases). Trimming left V 0 bases short and J 5 bases short, with 12 bases between. The germline gives CDR1 SGHDT, CDR2 YYEEEE. The CDR3 is 14 amino acids. The DNA for the CDR3 is TGTGCCAGCAGCTTGGAGGCGACAGCAGACGAGCAGTACTTC. Amino acids: CASSLEATADEQYF.

The rearrangement uses TRBV20-1 and TRBJ1-2; no clear D. V lost 5 bases and J 9 bases, leaving 10 bases between the germline ends. Germline CDR1 reads DFQATT; CDR2 reads SNEGSKA (reference sequence). The CDR3 is 10 residues long. The CDR3 loop is CSAPGFSYTF. The CDR3 nucleotides are TGCAGTGCTCCGGGGTTTAGCTACACCTTC.

The chain links TRBV2 to TRBJ2-7; weak D call: TRBD1 (6 bases). V dropped 5 bases and J dropped 4 bases, with 9 bases sitting between them. The CDR3 is 12 residues long. Per the germline V gene, CDR1 is SNHLY and CDR2 is FYNNEI. The chain's CDR3 is CASSTQGYEQYF. As DNA, the CDR3 is TGTGCCAGCAGTACTCAGGGGTACGAGCAGTACTTC.

The CDR3 spells CASSLPGTGTETQYF. CDR3 DNA: TGTGCCAGCAGCCTGCCCGGGACAGGGACGGAGACCCAGTACTTC. This chain uses TRBV5-4 with TRBJ2-5; TRBD1 aligns across 9 bases. The CDR3 loop spans 15 amino acids. V trimming: 4 bases; J trimming: 5 bases; junction bases outside the gene matches: 9. Germline loops: CDR1 SGHNT, CDR2 YYREEE (reference sequence).

V and J are TRBV21-1 and TRBJ1-4. TRBV21-1 is flagged as a pseudogene. The CDR3 is 15 amino acids. This chain's CDR3 is CASSKAGATNEKLFF. DNA of the CDR3: TGTGCCAGCAGCAAAGCTGGGGCAACTAATGAAAAACTGTTTTTT.

The CDR3 coding sequence is TGTGCCAGTACTTTCGGGCGCACTGAAGCTTTCTTT. Its protein is CASTFGRTEAFF. The chain has TRBV19 and TRBJ1-1; D remains unclear. Trimming shortened V by 7 bases and J by 4 bases, and 10 bases separated the two germline ends. Germline-derived CDR1 and CDR2 are LNHDA and SQIVND (reference sequence). CDR3 length: 12 residues. The whole variable domain, remainder taken from reference TRBV19 and TRBJ1-1, is DGGITQSPKYLFRKEGQNVTLSCEQNLNHDAMYWYRQDPGQGLRLIYYSQIVNDFQKGDIAEGYSVSREKKESFPLTVTSAQKNPTAFYLCASTFGRTEAFFGQGTRLTVV.

V gene TRBV7-9 combines with J gene TRBJ2-5, with D unresolved. The tail of the sequence fits TRBJ2-7 better, so the J call may be wrong. This CDR3 spans 14 amino acids. The germline V gene encodes CDR1 SEHNR and CDR2 FQNEAQ (reference sequence). CDR3 bases: TGTGCCAGCGGATCTTATCCGTCAACTTACGAGCAGTACTTC. Its translation is CASGSYPSTYEQYF.

This sequence joins TRBV6-5 and TRBJ2-7, with D perhaps given as TRBD1 or TRBD2 (6 bases each). V lost 7 bases, J lost 2 bases, and 18 bases lay in between. CDR3 length: 15 residues. The germline CDR1 and CDR2 sequences are MNHEY and SVGAGI. The CDR3 DNA reads as TGTGCCAGCAAAACAAGGGGGGTCGTACCCTACGAGCAGTACTTC. Translation: CASKTRGVVPYEQYF.

The genes are TRBV6-6 and TRBJ2-3; maybe TRBD2 (6 bases). Germline V CDR1 and CDR2: MNHNY, SVGAGI (reference sequence). The ends were cut back, 7 bases at V and 1 base at J, with 12 bases in the middle. CDR3 length: 14 amino acids. This chain's CDR3 is CASTWGGGTDTQYF. CDR3 sequence (DNA): TGTGCCAGCACCTGGGGCGGGGGCACAGATACGCAGTATTTT.

Only one count was recorded for this clone. CDR3 amino acids: CASSWHYEQYF. CDR3 coding DNA: TGCGCCAGCAGCTGGCACTACGAGCAGTACTTC. The chain is built from TRBV5-1 and TRBJ2-7; D is undetermined. There are 11 residues in the CDR3. Germline assignment: CDR1 SGHRS and CDR2 YFSETQ. V dropped 3 bases and J dropped 3 bases, with 4 bases sitting between them.

The chain has TRBV11-1 and TRBJ2-7; TRBD2 matches at 11 bases. The V and J ends lost 0 bases and 2 bases, in that order; junction bases with no gene match: 0. Germline V lookup: CDR1 SGHAT, CDR2 FQDESV (reference sequence). This CDR3 spans 15 amino acids. Here the CDR3 reads CASSLALAGAYEQYF. CDR3 coding DNA: TGTGCCAGCAGCTTAGCACTAGCGGGAGCCTACGAGCAGTACTTC. The entire variable domain, with the rest obtained from reference TRBV11-1 and TRBJ2-7, is as follows: EAEVAQSPRYKITEKSQAVAFWCDPISGHATLYWYRQILGQGPELLVQFQDESVVDDSQLPKDRFSAERLKGVDSTLKIQPAELGDSAMYLCASSLALAGAYEQYFGPGTRLTVT.

A single count supports this clone. The chain's CDR3 is CASSAGGQGFRNEQFF. CDR3 DNA sequence: TGTGCCAGCAGTGCGGGGGGACAGGGTTTTCGCAATGAGCAGTTCTTC. The chain uses TRBV6-4 and TRBJ2-1; 9 bases are shared with TRBD1. The J segment lost 6 bases and the V segment lost 4 bases, leaving 10 bases of the junction unmatched. CDR1 is MRHNA, CDR2 SNTAGT, per germline. The CDR3 runs 16 residues.

This chain uses TRBV7-6 with TRBJ2-7; 7 nucleotides match TRBD1. The V and J ends lost 6 bases and 9 bases, in that order; junction bases with no gene match: 8. Germline V gene lookup returns CDR1 SGHVS and CDR2 FNYEAQ. The CDR3 has 12 amino acids. This chain's CDR3 is CASSSTGTGQYF. In nucleotides, the CDR3 is TGTGCCAGCAGTTCGACAGGGACGGGGCAGTACTTC.

V and J are TRBV5-6 and TRBJ2-3; the D is unclear. Looked up from germline, CDR1 is SGHDT and CDR2 is YYEEEE. There are 13 residues in the CDR3. Trimming shortened V by 1 base and J by 1 base, and 4 bases separated the two germline ends. CDR3: CASSLIGTDTQYF. In DNA form, the CDR3 reads TGTGCCAGCAGCTTGATTGGCACAGATACGCAGTATTTT.

The chain uses TRBV27 and TRBJ1-1; the match to TRBD1 covers 7 bases. The CDR3 runs to 15 residues. V was clipped by 7 bases and J by 0 bases; unmatched bases: 8. The germline CDR1 and CDR2 sequences are MNHEY and SMNVEV (reference sequence). CDR3 region: CASTLSGGLNTEAFF. CDR3 bases: TGTGCCAGCACCCTTTCAGGGGGACTGAACACTGAAGCTTTCTTT.

The J gene is TRBJ2-7, the V gene TRBV5-6; no definite D call. Trimming stripped 0 bases from V and 6 bases from J, with 4 bases between. The CDR3 is made up of 11 amino acids. CDR1 SGHDT and CDR2 YYEEEE come from the germline V gene. The CDR3 protein is CASSLAGEQYF. The CDR3 bases are TGTGCCAGCAGCTTGGCTGGCGAGCAGTACTTC.

This rearrangement joins TRBV7-2 to TRBJ2-7; 9 positions match TRBD2. CDR1 and CDR2 from the germline V gene are SGHTA and FQGNSA. Trimming cost V 1 base and J 0 bases; bases outside gene matches: 4. The CDR3 sequence is 16 residues long. CDR3 bases: TGTGCCAGCAGCTTAGACAGCGGGGGGAGCTCCTACGAGCAGTACTTC. Translation: CASSLDSGGSSYEQYF.

This chain connects TRBV28 to TRBJ2-2, with D possibly TRBD2 on 6 matching bases. CDR1 and CDR2 from the germline V gene are MDHEN and SYDVKM. V was trimmed by 7 bases and J by 6 bases, leaving 15 bases between them. This CDR3 region has 14 residues. CDR3 sequence reads: CASKGRFRSGELFF. The CDR3 DNA follows: TGTGCCAGCAAAGGGAGGTTCCGGTCCGGGGAGCTGTTTTTT. The full variable domain, rest sourced from reference TRBV28 and TRBJ2-2, is DVKVTQSSRYLVKRTGEKVFLECVQDMDHENMFWYRQDPGLGLRLIYFSYDVKMKEKGDIPEGYSVSREKKERFSLILESASTNQTSMYLCASKGRFRSGELFFGEGSRLTVL.

V gene TRBV30 combines with J gene TRBJ1-4; TRBD1 might be the D (6 bases). Trimming took 4 bases from V and 0 from J, leaving 15 bases between them. Germline CDR1 is GTSNPN and CDR2 is SVGIG (reference sequence). CDR3 size: 16 residues. The CDR3 sequence: CAWTPPGHTTNEKLFF. CDR3 sequence (DNA): TGTGCCTGGACCCCACCGGGACACACAACTAATGAAAAACTGTTTTTT.

V is TRBV7-9 and J is TRBJ2-1, with D unresolved. V gave up 1 base and J gave up 3 bases, with 10 bases separating them. CDR1 and CDR2 (germline): SEHNR, FQNEAQ (reference sequence). This CDR3 is built from 15 residues. The CDR3 loop is CASSLGNADYNEQFF. The CDR3 DNA reads as TGTGCCAGCAGCTTAGGGAACGCGGACTACAATGAGCAGTTCTTC.